This TCR beta chain comes out of a study of ipilimumab plus nivolumab after autologous stem cell transplantation. CDR1 and CDR2 (germline): LNHDA, SQIVND (reference sequence). There are 12 residues in the CDR3. V shed 3 bases and J shed 6 bases, with 6 bases lying between them. The protocol was immunoSEQ multiplex PCR, while the TCRdb copy is restricted to in-frame clones and leaves out a portion. Of 15,000 to 20,000 clones in the sample, about 72% were seen once. This material consisted of PBMCs, taken in a trial of ipilimumab plus nivolumab as post-transplant consolidation. The clonotype comes from a male donor with diffuse large B-cell lymphoma. This chain links TRBV19 with TRBJ1-5, with D hard to call. As DNA, the CDR3 is TGTGCCAGTAGTATCTGGAGTCAGCCCCAGCATTTT. It is translated as CASSIWSQPQHF.